The clone carrying this T cell receptor beta chain occurred a few times. Its antigen is still unknown. The sample belongs to a study of cytomegalovirus exposure and HLA in healthy donors. V shed 8 bases, J shed 0 bases, and the junction held 4 bases outside the gene matches. The CDR3 runs to 15 residues. Germline V gives CDR1 ENHRY, CDR2 SYGVKD. Overall study findings and caveats: CMV antigen specificity was confirmed in vitro for a few CMV-associated chains.

Primers for the PCR totalled 60 Vbeta and 13 Jbeta. TCRdb's table, derived via immunoSEQ multiplex PCR, lists solely in-frame clones and lacks some. Of about 130,000 clones in the sample, around 75% were seen once. The rearrangement links TRBV10-3 to TRBJ2-1; 10 positions agree with TRBD2. This clonotype was obtained from a man aged 40-50 years in good health and CMV-seronegative. Sequencing was performed on PBMCs. CDR3 residues: CAIWSSGSSYNEQFF. CDR3 nucleotides: TGTGCCATCTGGTCTAGCGGGAGCTCCTACAATGAGCAGTTCTTC.